This T cell receptor beta chain was sequenced for a study of control samples from healthy donors and cancer patients. Repertoires were generated with immunoSEQ multiplex PCR, while TCRdb's copy carries only in-frame clones and drops some. The sample lists 95,000 to 120,000 clones; around four fifths were seen once. Sequencing input: blood. This sequence originates from a man aged 18 to 35 in good health.

CDR3: CASSDLGQTLEQFF. The CDR3 region has the DNA TGTGCCAGCAGCGATCTGGGACAGACACTTGAGCAGTTCTTC. The rearrangement joins TRBV11-1 to TRBJ2-1; 7 bases line up with TRBD1. Trimming cost V 5 bases and J 9 bases; bases outside gene matches: 10. This CDR3 has 14 residues. Germline V lookup: CDR1 SGHAT, CDR2 FQDESV (reference sequence).